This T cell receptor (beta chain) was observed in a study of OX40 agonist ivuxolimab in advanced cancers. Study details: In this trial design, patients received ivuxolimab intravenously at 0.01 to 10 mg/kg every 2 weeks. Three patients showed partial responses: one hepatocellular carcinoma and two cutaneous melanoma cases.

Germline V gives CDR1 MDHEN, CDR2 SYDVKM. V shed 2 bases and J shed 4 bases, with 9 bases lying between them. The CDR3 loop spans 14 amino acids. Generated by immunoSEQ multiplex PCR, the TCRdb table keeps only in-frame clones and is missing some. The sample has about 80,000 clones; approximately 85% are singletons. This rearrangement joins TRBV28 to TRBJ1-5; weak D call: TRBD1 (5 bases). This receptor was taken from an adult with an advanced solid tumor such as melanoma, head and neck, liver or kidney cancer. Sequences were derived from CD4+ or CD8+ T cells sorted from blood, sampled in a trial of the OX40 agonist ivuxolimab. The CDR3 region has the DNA TGTGCCAGCAGTTTACAGGGTTGGAATCAGCCCCAGCATTTT. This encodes CASSLQGWNQPQHF.